This record looks at one T cell receptor (beta chain) sequence and its context. Its binding antigen is unknown. Base qualities are not provided; no much larger clone lies one nucleotide away. Whole blood was collected in K2EDTA tubes by collaborating institutions according to the institutions' own protocols. For TCRbeta analysis, collaborators shipped samples in one of three forms: frozen whole blood, isolated PBMCs, or DNA extracted from either of those sample types. The sample comes from a study of blood T cell repertoires in COVID-19 (dated by TCRdb to about 2020). At the level of the whole study: Collaborator samples came from the United States, Italy and Spain and covered acute and convalescent phases of COVID-19. The repertoires were released in a freely available public database meant as a resource for research on the immune response to SARS-CoV-2. Deeply sampled blood TCRbeta repertoires from subjects exposed to, actively infected with, or recovered from COVID-19 were included in the dataset. The material from the prospective study consisted of cDNA or gDNA derived from T cells, B-cell-depleted T cells, or PBMCs. A de-identified subject ID, COVID-19 status, age in years and sex were almost always included in the sample metadata. Where available, HLA class I and class II types were taken from metadata supplied by the sample provider and were not determined by assay-based typing. The samples were drawn from two sources: the first 160 participants of the ongoing ImmuneRACE study, and over 1,000 subjects contributed by 6 global collaborators.

Results the study describes overall, beyond this receptor: How much clinical and demographic metadata was included differed by source and by participant, and the metadata was provided uncurated.

TCRbeta CDR3 regions were amplified from genomic DNA by means of the immunoSEQ Assay, a bias-controlled multiplex PCR. From the authors' description of their analysis: The number of nucleated cells in each sample was estimated from the amplification of reference gene primers within the assay. Sequence reads were collapsed and filtered to measure the absolute abundance of every unique TCRbeta CDR3 rearrangement. For each sample, productive Simpson clonality was calculated as the square root of Simpson's diversity index across productive rearrangements. This immuneACCESS table, as held by TCRdb, lists in-frame sequences with V and J called but not all clones. Of the missing ones, under half trace to an unresolved V gene in checked studies; the others have no known cause. V, J and clone size are taken as reported in that table, and D and trimming were inferred from the DNA itself. In this sample the table shows under 250,000 clones, almost 85% of which occur a single time. Of the sample, under 4.5% is held by the ten largest clones.

Per the germline V gene (reference sequence), MNHNY is the CDR1 and SVGAGI is the CDR2. The CDR3 measures 14 amino acids from cysteine to phenylalanine. The CDR3 DNA has 42 bases and is translated from base 1. Unmatched junction bases come to 11, with V trimmed by 6 bases and J by 9 bases. The material sequenced was peripheral blood. The sequence derives from a man aged 50 to 59 with acute or convalescent COVID-19. The chain links TRBV6-6 with TRBJ1-5; the junction holds 7 bases that match TRBD1. CDR3 loop: CASRTGTVGPPQHF. The DNA sequence is as follows: TGTGCCAGCAGGACCGGGACAGTGGGTCCGCCCCAGCATTTT.